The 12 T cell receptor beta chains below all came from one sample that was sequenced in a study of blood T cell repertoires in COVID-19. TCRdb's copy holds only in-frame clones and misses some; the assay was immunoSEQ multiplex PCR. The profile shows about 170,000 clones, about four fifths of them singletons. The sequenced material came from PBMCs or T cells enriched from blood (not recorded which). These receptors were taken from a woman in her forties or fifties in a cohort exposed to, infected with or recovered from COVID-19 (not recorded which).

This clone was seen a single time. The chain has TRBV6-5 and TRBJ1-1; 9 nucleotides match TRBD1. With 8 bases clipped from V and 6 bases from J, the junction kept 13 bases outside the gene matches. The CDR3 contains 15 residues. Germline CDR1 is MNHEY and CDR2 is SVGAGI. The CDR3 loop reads CASRREGQGSSEAFF. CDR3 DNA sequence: TGTGCCAGCCGGAGGGAGGGACAGGGTAGCTCTGAAGCTTTCTTT.

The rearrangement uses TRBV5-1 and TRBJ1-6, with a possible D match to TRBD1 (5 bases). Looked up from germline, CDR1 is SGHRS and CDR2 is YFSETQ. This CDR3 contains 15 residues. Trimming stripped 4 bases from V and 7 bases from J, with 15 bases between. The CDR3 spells CASSLGGRDNSPLHF. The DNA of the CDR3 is TGCGCCAGCAGCCTCGGGGGAAGGGACAATTCACCCCTCCACTTT.

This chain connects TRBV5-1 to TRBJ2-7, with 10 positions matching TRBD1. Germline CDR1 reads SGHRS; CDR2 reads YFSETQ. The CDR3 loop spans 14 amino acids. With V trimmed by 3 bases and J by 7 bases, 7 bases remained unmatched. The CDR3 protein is CASSYATGGYEQYF. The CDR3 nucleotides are TGCGCCAGCAGCTATGCGACAGGGGGCTATGAGCAGTACTTC.

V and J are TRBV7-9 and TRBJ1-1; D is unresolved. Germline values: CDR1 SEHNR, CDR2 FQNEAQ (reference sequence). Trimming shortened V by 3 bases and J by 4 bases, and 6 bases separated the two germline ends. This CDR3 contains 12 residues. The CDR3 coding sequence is TGTGCCAGCAGCTTCAGCGGCACTGAAGCTTTCTTT. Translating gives CASSFSGTEAFF.

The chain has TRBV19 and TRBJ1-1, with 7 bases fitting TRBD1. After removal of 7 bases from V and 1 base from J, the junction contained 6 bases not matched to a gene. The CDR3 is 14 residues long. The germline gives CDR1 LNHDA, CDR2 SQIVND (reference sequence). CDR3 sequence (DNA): TGTGCCAGTAATTTGGGACAGAAGAACACTGAAGCTTTCTTT. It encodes CASNLGQKNTEAFF.

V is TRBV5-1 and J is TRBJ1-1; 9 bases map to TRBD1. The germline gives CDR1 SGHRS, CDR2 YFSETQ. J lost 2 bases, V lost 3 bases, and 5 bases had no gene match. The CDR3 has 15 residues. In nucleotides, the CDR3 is TGCGCCAGCAGCTGGAGGACAGGGGACAACACTGAAGCTTTCTTT. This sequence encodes CASSWRTGDNTEAFF. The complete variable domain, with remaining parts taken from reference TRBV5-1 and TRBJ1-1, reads KAGVTQTPRYLIKTRGQQVTLSCSPISGHRSVSWYQQTPGQGLQFLFEYFSETQRNKGNFPGRFSGRQFSNSRSEMNVSTLELGDSALYLCASSWRTGDNTEAFFGQGTRLTVV.

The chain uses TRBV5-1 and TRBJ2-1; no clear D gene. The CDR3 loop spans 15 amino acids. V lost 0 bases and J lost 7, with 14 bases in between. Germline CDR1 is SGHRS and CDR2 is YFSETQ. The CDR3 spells CASSLGPEVRNEQFF. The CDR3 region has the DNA TGCGCCAGCAGCTTGGGCCCAGAGGTGAGGAATGAGCAGTTCTTC.

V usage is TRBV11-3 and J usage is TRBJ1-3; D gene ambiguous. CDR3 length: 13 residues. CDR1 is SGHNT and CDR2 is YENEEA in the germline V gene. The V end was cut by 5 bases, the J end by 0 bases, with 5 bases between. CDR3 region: CASSALSGNTIYF. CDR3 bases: TGTGCCAGCAGCGCACTCTCTGGAAACACCATATATTTT.

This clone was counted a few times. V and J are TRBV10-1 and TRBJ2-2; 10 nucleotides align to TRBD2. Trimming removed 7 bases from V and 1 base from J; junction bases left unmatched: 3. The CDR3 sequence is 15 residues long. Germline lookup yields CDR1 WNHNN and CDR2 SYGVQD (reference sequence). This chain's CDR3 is CASTASGRNTGELFF. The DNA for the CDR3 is TGCGCCAGCACCGCTAGCGGGAGGAACACCGGGGAGCTGTTTTTT.

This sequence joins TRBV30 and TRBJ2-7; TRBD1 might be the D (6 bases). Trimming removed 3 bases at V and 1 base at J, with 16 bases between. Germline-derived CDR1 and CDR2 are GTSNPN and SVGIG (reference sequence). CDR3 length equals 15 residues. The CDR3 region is CAWSHAQGISYEQYF. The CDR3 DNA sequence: TGTGCCTGGAGCCACGCTCAGGGGATTTCCTACGAGCAGTACTTC.

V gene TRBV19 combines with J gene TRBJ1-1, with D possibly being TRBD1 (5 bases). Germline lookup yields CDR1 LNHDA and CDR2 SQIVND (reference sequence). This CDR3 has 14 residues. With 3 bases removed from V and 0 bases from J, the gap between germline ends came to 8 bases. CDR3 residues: CASSIGGLNTEAFF. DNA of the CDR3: TGTGCCAGTAGTATCGGGGGGTTGAACACTGAAGCTTTCTTT.

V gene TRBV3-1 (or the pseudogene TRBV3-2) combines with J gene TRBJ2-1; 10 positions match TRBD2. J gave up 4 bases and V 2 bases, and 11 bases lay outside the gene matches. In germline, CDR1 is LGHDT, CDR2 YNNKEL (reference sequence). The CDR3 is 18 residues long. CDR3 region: CASSQRTPGLAEYNEQFF. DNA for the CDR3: TGTGCCAGCAGCCAAAGGACGCCCGGACTAGCGGAATACAATGAGCAGTTCTTC.